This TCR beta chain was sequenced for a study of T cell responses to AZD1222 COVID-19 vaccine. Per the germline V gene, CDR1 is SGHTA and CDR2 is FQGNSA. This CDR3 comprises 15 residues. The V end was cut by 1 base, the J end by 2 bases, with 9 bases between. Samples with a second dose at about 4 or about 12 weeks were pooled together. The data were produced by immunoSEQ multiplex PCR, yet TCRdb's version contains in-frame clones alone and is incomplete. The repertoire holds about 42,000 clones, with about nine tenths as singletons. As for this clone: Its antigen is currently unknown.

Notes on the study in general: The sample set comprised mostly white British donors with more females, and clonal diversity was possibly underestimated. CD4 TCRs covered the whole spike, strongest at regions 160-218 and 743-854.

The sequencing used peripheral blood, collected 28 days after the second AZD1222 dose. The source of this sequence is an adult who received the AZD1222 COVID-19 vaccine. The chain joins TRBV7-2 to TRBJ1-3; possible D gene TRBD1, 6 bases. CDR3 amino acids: CASSLVGAAGNTIYF. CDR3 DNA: TGTGCCAGCAGCTTAGTGGGGGCTGCTGGAAACACCATATATTTT.